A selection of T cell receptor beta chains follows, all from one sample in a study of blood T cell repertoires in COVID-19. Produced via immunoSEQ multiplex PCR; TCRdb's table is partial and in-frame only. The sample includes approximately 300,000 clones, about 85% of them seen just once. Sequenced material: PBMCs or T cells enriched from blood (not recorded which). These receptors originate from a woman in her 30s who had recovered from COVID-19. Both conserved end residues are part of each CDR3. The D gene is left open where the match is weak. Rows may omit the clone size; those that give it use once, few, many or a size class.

CDR3 protein: CASSQEPPQGANYGYTF
CDR3 DNA: TGCGCCAGCAGCCAAGAGCCCCCGCAGGGGGCAAACTATGGCTACACCTTC
V gene: TRBV4-1
D gene: TRBD1
J gene: TRBJ1-2
clone size: .

CDR3 protein: CASSEAGTGYEQYF
CDR3 DNA: TGTGCCAGCAGCGAAGCCGGGACAGGCTACGAGCAGTACTTC
V gene: TRBV21-1
D gene: .
J gene: TRBJ2-7
clone size: .

CDR3 protein: CASSQEILRQGNTGNTIYF
CDR3 DNA: TGCGCCAGCAGCCAAGAAATTCTTAGGCAGGGAAACACTGGAAACACCATATATTTT
V gene: TRBV4-1
D gene: .
J gene: TRBJ1-3
clone size: once

CDR3 protein: CASNNRARGPKLFF
CDR3 DNA: TGTGCCAGTAACAACCGGGCCCGAGGGCCAAAACTGTTTTTT
V gene: TRBV19
D gene: .
J gene: TRBJ1-4
clone size: .

CDR3 protein: CASSQSLKGGDSEEETQYF
CDR3 DNA: TGCGCCAGCAGTCAATCCTTGAAAGGAGGGGACAGCGAAGAAGAGACCCAGTACTTC
V gene: TRBV23-1
D gene: .
J gene: TRBJ2-5
clone size: .

CDR3 protein: CASSLNSPGGSPEAFF
CDR3 DNA: TGTGCCAGCAGCTTAAATAGTCCTGGAGGCTCTCCTGAAGCTTTCTTT
V gene: TRBV7-2
D gene: .
J gene: TRBJ1-1
clone size: .

CDR3 protein: CASSSRLDNEQFF
CDR3 DNA: TGTGCCAGCAGTTCAAGACTAGACAATGAGCAGTTCTTC
V gene: TRBV7-3
D gene: .
J gene: TRBJ2-1
clone size: .

CDR3 protein: CARDSHNEQFF
CDR3 DNA: TGTGCCAGGGACAGCCACAATGAGCAGTTCTTC
V gene: TRBV21-1
D gene: .
J gene: TRBJ2-1
clone size: .

CDR3 protein: CAWSRTGGFSEAFF
CDR3 DNA: TGTGCCTGGAGTCGGACAGGGGGGTTTTCTGAAGCTTTCTTT
V gene: TRBV30
D gene: TRBD1
J gene: TRBJ1-1
clone size: few

CDR3 protein: CASSWRPQEVQETQYF
CDR3 DNA: TGTGCCAGCAGCTGGCGGCCCCAGGAGGTCCAAGAGACCCAGTACTTC
V gene: TRBV5-6
D gene: .
J gene: TRBJ2-5
clone size: .

CDR3 protein: CASSPTGDEAQYF
CDR3 DNA: TGCGCCAGCAGCCCGACAGGGGATGAGGCCCAGTACTTC
V gene: TRBV5-1
D gene: TRBD1
J gene: TRBJ2-5
clone size: .

CDR3 protein: CASSLGRGKQDEQYF
CDR3 DNA: TGTGCCAGCAGCTTAGGAAGGGGTAAGCAGGACGAGCAGTACTTC
V gene: TRBV7-9
D gene: .
J gene: TRBJ2-7
clone size: .

CDR3 protein: CAWSVFAGNTIYF
CDR3 DNA: TGTGCCTGGAGTGTATTCGCGGGAAACACCATATATTTT
V gene: TRBV30
D gene: .
J gene: TRBJ1-3
clone size: once

CDR3 protein: CATSDLDSMNTEAFF
CDR3 DNA: TGTGCCACCAGTGATTTGGACAGCATGAACACTGAAGCTTTCTTT
V gene: TRBV24-1
D gene: .
J gene: TRBJ1-1
clone size: .